The next 29 T cell receptor beta chains were all read from a single sample in a study of immune heterogeneity within non-small cell lung tumors. A first 10-cycle multiplex round used 32 V-gene and 13 J-gene primers on TCR beta CDR3. TCRdb ran MiXCR on the multiplex PCR reads and lists one entry per CDR3 protein. The sample shows roughly 2,700 distinct CDR3 sequences, 40% to 50% of them seen only once. Template input, which was bulk tumor genomic DNA, totaled 600 to 700 ng per sample. Several widely spaced biopsies per primary tumor were taken during surgery. These patients got curative surgery after being newly diagnosed with untreated non-small cell lung cancer. Sequenced input: lung tumor tissue. These receptors were obtained from a woman aged 45 to 65 with non-small cell lung cancer.

CDR3 sequence: CASSPQPGTGGNTGELFF. As DNA, the CDR3 is TGTGCCAGCTCACCGCAACCCGGGACAGGGGGCAACACCGGGGAGCTGTTTTTT. V and J are TRBV18 and TRBJ2-2; 12 nucleotides align to TRBD1. Unmatched junction bases numbered 7, after V lost 3 bases and J lost 2 bases. The CDR3 is 18 residues long. Looked up from germline, CDR1 is KGHSH and CDR2 is LQKENI.

As concerns this clonotype: This may arise from a read error, as a much more abundant clone is one base away. V gene TRBV10-2 combines with J gene TRBJ1-2; D possibly corresponds to TRBD1 (5 bases). CDR1 WSHSY and CDR2 SAAADI come from the germline V gene. This CDR3 has 14 residues. DNA of the CDR3: TGCGCCAGCAGTGAGTGGTGGGGCAGGGATGGCTACATCTTC. It specifies CASSEWWGRDGYIF.

This chain uses TRBV28 with TRBJ1-2; D uncertain. Germline CDR1 reads MDHEN; CDR2 reads SYDVKM. V was cut by 6 bases and J by 0 bases, with 11 bases left in between. The CDR3 sequence is 14 residues long. CDR3: CASSITRANYGYTF. In nucleotides, the CDR3 is TGTGCCAGCAGCATCACAAGGGCTAACTATGGCTACACCTTC.

In its sample, this clonotype is medium-sized. The gene calls are TRBV6-1 and TRBJ2-5; the match to TRBD1 covers 10 bases. V shed 5 bases and J 0 bases; nucleotides not matched to a gene: 6. From germline, CDR1 is MNHNS and CDR2 SASEGT. The CDR3 runs to 16 residues. The CDR3 is CASSYGDRGHQETQYF. The CDR3 DNA reads as TGTGCCAGCAGTTACGGGGACAGGGGCCACCAAGAGACCCAGTACTTC.

In its sample, this clonotype is medium-sized. CDR3 residues: CSARQVITEAFF. The CDR3 DNA is TGCAGTGCTAGACAGGTTATCACTGAAGCTTTCTTT. This sequence joins TRBV20-1 and TRBJ1-1; D gene ambiguous. Trimming took off 2 bases at V and 4 bases at J, with 8 bases between the two ends. This CDR3 comprises 12 residues. Germline-derived CDR1 and CDR2 are DFQATT and SNEGSKA (reference sequence).

This clonotype ranks as large. The chain couples TRBV4-1 to TRBJ2-7; TRBD1 matches 11 bases. V was pared by 4 bases and J by 4 bases, with 3 bases of the junction left unmatched. Germline lookup yields CDR1 MGHRA and CDR2 YSYEKL. This CDR3 is 14 amino acids long. CDR3 loop: CASSLGQGAYEQYF. The DNA for the CDR3 is TGCGCCAGCAGCCTCGGACAGGGGGCGTACGAGCAGTACTTC.

With respect to this clonotype: Being one base from a much bigger clone, this may be a read error. In nucleotides, the CDR3 is TGTGCCAGCACCGTAGACAGGGGTAATGAAGCTTTCTTT. Amino acids: CASTVDRGNEAFF. V usage is TRBV7-8 and J usage is TRBJ1-1; 8 bases are shared with TRBD1. CDR1 and CDR2 (germline): SGHVS, FQNEAQ. The CDR3 is 13 residues long. V was pared by 7 bases and J by 7 bases, with 8 bases of the junction left unmatched.

Only a few counts were recorded for this clonotype. Just one base apart from a much larger clone, this may be a read error. The J gene is TRBJ1-1, the V gene TRBV27; perhaps TRBD1 as D (6 bases). V lost 0 bases and J 2 bases, leaving 13 bases between the germline ends. This CDR3 comprises 16 residues. Per the germline V gene, CDR1 is MNHEY and CDR2 is SMNVEV (reference sequence). The CDR3 loop reads CASSLSPDSPNTEAFF. CDR3 bases: TGTGCCAGCAGTTTATCCCCGGACAGCCCTAACACTGAAGCTTTCTTT.

The V gene is TRBV28, the J gene TRBJ1-5; D is uncertain. Trimming shortened V by 5 bases and J by 5 bases, and 16 bases separated the two germline ends. This CDR3 is 15 amino acids long. Germline loops: CDR1 MDHEN, CDR2 SYDVKM. This CDR3 is CASSPSVVLDQPQHF. The CDR3 coding sequence is TGTGCCAGCAGTCCTTCGGTGGTCCTCGATCAGCCCCAGCATTTT.

This rearrangement joins TRBV20-1 to TRBJ1-2; D is possibly TRBD1 (5 bases). Germline CDR1 reads DFQATT; CDR2 reads SNEGSKA (reference sequence). With 4 bases removed from V and 10 bases from J, the gap between germline ends came to 22 bases. The CDR3 contains 14 residues. The CDR3 DNA is TGCAGTGCTACCGGGGGGGATGGGGGAGGATTCTACACCTTC. Residues: CSATGGDGGGFYTF.

This clonotype is classed as large. The chain joins TRBV20-1 to TRBJ2-7; TRBD2 might be the D (5 bases). CDR3 size: 14 residues. V lost 5 bases and J 2 bases, leaving 16 bases between the germline ends. In germline, CDR1 is DFQATT, CDR2 SNEGSKA (reference sequence). This CDR3 is CSAARTSAAYEQYF. DNA of the CDR3: TGCAGTGCTGCTCGCACTAGTGCCGCCTACGAGCAGTACTTC.

This clonotype is labeled medium-sized. This chain joins TRBV24-1 and TRBJ2-1; D could derive from TRBD1 or TRBD2 (5 bases each). CDR3 length: 17 residues. The germline V gene has CDR1 KGHDR and CDR2 SFDVKD. V was trimmed by 3 bases and J by 2 bases, leaving 16 bases between them. CDR3 in amino acids: CATSDGDTRGPYNEQFF. The CDR3 DNA sequence: TGTGCCACCAGTGATGGCGATACTAGGGGCCCCTACAATGAGCAGTTCTTC.

This clonotype is classed as medium-sized. The rearrangement uses TRBV6-2 or TRBV6-3 and TRBJ2-7, with 7 bases aligning to TRBD1. The CDR3 is made up of 15 amino acids. CDR1 is MNHEY, CDR2 SVGEGT, per germline. V dropped 2 bases and J dropped 0; count of bases not matched to a gene: 4. CDR3: CASSYHRDSSYEQYF. CDR3 nucleotide sequence: TGTGCCAGCAGTTACCACCGGGACAGCTCCTACGAGCAGTACTTC.

By share of the sample, this clonotype is medium-sized (0.01 to 0.1%). The chain joins TRBV7-9 to TRBJ2-6; a possible D gene is TRBD1 (6 bases). Per the germline V gene, CDR1 is SEHNR and CDR2 is FQNEAQ (reference sequence). V lost 5 bases, J lost 1 base, and 12 bases lay in between. This CDR3 contains 16 residues. CDR3 in amino acids: CASSTGQGSGANVLTF. The CDR3 DNA follows: TGTGCCAGCAGCACGGGGCAGGGGTCTGGGGCCAACGTCCTGACTTTC.

V gene TRBV7-3 combines with J gene TRBJ1-1; possible D gene TRBD1, 6 bases. The CDR3 has 13 residues. The V end was cut by 1 base, the J end by 7 bases, with 10 bases between. The germline CDR1 and CDR2 sequences are SGHTA and FQGTGA. CDR3 region: CASSLRGRNEAFF. DNA for the CDR3: TGTGCCAGCAGCTTAAGGGGGCGAAATGAAGCTTTCTTT.

Concerning this clonotype itself: At one end the junction does not follow the germline gene, possibly because of a read error. The chain recombines TRBV30 with TRBJ2-2, with D possibly TRBD2 on 5 matching bases. Per the germline V gene, CDR1 is GTSNPN and CDR2 is SVGIG (reference sequence). This CDR3 spans 12 amino acids. The CDR3 loop is CDWSRWAGEMFF. The CDR3 DNA sequence: TGTGACTGGAGTAGGTGGGCCGGGGAGATGTTTTTT.

By share, this clonotype ranks as medium-sized (0.01 to 0.1%). The gene calls are TRBV6-1 and TRBJ2-1; 11 bases are a match to TRBD1. Per germline, CDR1 MNHNS and CDR2 SASEGT. CDR3 size: 15 residues. J gave up 9 bases and V 5 bases, and 9 bases lay outside the gene matches. The CDR3 loop reads CASSRLGQGDGEQFF. The CDR3, as DNA: TGTGCCAGCAGTCGTCTGGGACAGGGGGACGGTGAGCAGTTCTTC.

By share, this clonotype ranks as medium-sized. The V gene is TRBV6-1, the J gene TRBJ1-6; possibly TRBD1 for D (6 bases). The CDR3 totals 15 residues. V was clipped by 6 bases and J by 7 bases, with 16 bases between them. Germline CDR1 reads MNHNS; CDR2 reads SASEGT. The DNA of the CDR3 is TGTGCCAGCAGGGAACTACAGGGACGAAATTCACCCCTCCACTTT. Amino acid sequence: CASRELQGRNSPLHF.

With regard to this clonotype: This could be a read error, since a much larger clone is one nucleotide away. This chain joins TRBV10-2 and TRBJ2-2; possibly TRBD2 for D (6 bases). This CDR3 spans 17 amino acids. In germline, CDR1 is WSHSY, CDR2 SAAADI. The DNA for the CDR3 is TGCGCCAGCAGTGAGTCTCCGGGACTCTTTGTCTCCGGGGATCTGTTTTTT. Protein: CASSESPGLFVSGDLFF.

This clonotype came up a few times. This chain connects TRBV5-6 to TRBJ1-2; TRBD1 agrees at 8 bases. Per the germline V gene, CDR1 is SGHDT and CDR2 is YYEEEE. The CDR3 extends over 16 amino acids. Trimming cost V 3 bases and J 3 bases; bases outside gene matches: 10. The CDR3 DNA sequence: TGTGCCAGCAGCTCGATACTGACAGGGGATGACTATGGCTACACCTTC. Its translation: CASSSILTGDDYGYTF. Based on the CDR3 plus reference TRBV5-6 and TRBJ1-2, the full variable domain is DAGVTQSPTHLIKTRGQQVTLRCSPKSGHDTVSWYQQALGQGPQFIFQYYEEEERQRGNFPDRFSGHQFPNYSSELNVNALLLGDSALYLCASSSILTGDDYGYTFGSGTRLTVV.

This chain links TRBV6-9 with TRBJ2-7, with D possibly being TRBD1 or TRBD2 (7 bases each). V was pared by 4 bases and J by 6 bases, with 25 bases between. CDR1 MNHGY and CDR2 SVAAGI come from the germline V gene. The CDR3 runs to 17 residues. The CDR3 nucleotides are TGTGCCAGCAGTTCCCCCCTCCCGGGAAGCGGGGACAGCGAGCAGTACTTC. Protein sequence: CASSSPLPGSGDSEQYF.

The V call is TRBV20-1, the J call TRBJ2-2, with TRBD1 identical over 8 bases. The germline CDR1 and CDR2 sequences are DFQATT and SNEGSKA (reference sequence). The J segment lost 1 base and the V segment lost 5 bases, leaving 6 bases of the junction unmatched. CDR3 length: 15 amino acids. CDR3 nucleotide sequence: TGCAGTGCTGAAAATACAGGGGGGAACACCGGGGAGCTGTTTTTT. It is translated as CSAENTGGNTGELFF.

This sequence joins TRBV9 and TRBJ1-2, with D possibly being TRBD1 (6 bases). The CDR3 length is 14 residues. V lost 4 bases, J lost 5 bases, and 15 bases lay in between. The germline CDR1 and CDR2 sequences are SGDLS and YYNGEE. The CDR3 here is CASSPGGAGYGYTF. CDR3 nucleotides: TGTGCCAGCAGCCCTGGGGGGGCCGGGTATGGCTACACCTTC.

This clonotype has a handful of counts. V gene TRBV24-1 combines with J gene TRBJ2-1; D is ambiguous. Trimming removed 0 bases from V and 8 bases from J, with 4 bases in between. This CDR3 spans 12 amino acids. Germline CDR1 KGHDR, CDR2 SFDVKD. CDR3 sequence: CATSDLPDEQFF. Written as DNA, the CDR3 is TGTGCCACCAGTGATTTGCCTGATGAGCAGTTCTTC.

The rearrangement joins TRBV28 to TRBJ1-2, with D possibly matching TRBD1 (5 bases). Between the trimmed V and J ends, which lost 3 bases and 6 bases, there was a span of 8 bases. There are 12 residues in the CDR3. Germline assignment: CDR1 MDHEN and CDR2 SYDVKM. CDR3 loop: CASSFGGDGYTF. The CDR3 nucleotides read TGTGCCAGCAGTTTTGGAGGGGATGGCTACACCTTC.

V is TRBV28 and J is TRBJ1-4; D gene uncertain. Germline loops: CDR1 MDHEN, CDR2 SYDVKM. Trimming left V 1 base short and J 4 bases short, with 7 bases between. The CDR3 totals 14 residues. CDR3 nucleotides: TGTGCCAGCAGTTTATCAGAGGGTAATGAAAAACTGTTTTTT. Amino acids: CASSLSEGNEKLFF.

The chain carries TRBV6-5 and TRBJ2-1, with 10 bases that match TRBD2. In germline, CDR1 is MNHEY, CDR2 SVGAGI. V was pared by 4 bases and J by 7 bases, with 7 bases of the junction left unmatched. The CDR3 runs 15 residues. Written as DNA, the CDR3 is TGTGCCAGCAGTTTGACTAGCGGGTCTAATAATGAGCAGTTCTTC. Translating it yields CASSLTSGSNNEQFF.

By share of the sample, this clonotype is medium-sized (0.01 to 0.1%). V and J are TRBV27 and TRBJ2-2; D gene ambiguous. The CDR3 extends over 15 amino acids. Trimming removed 5 bases at V and 5 bases at J, with 15 bases between. Germline CDR1 MNHEY, CDR2 SMNVEV (reference sequence). CDR3 sequence reads: CASSPAVGNTGELFF. Here the CDR3 DNA reads TGTGCCAGCAGTCCCGCGGTAGGCAATACCGGGGAGCTGTTTTTT.

The V call is TRBV28, the J call TRBJ2-7, with D unresolved. CDR3 length: 11 amino acids. Germline CDR1 reads MDHEN; CDR2 reads SYDVKM. Trimming shortened V by 2 bases and J by 4 bases, and 3 bases separated the two germline ends. CDR3 nucleotide sequence: TGTGCCAGCAGTTTAGAATACGAGCAGTACTTC. Translating gives CASSLEYEQYF.